This TCR beta chain was identified in a study of blood T cell repertoires in COVID-19. Trimming stripped 5 bases from V and 7 bases from J, with 20 bases between. Germline loops: CDR1 LNHDA, CDR2 SQIVND (reference sequence). CDR3 length: 16 amino acids. Libraries were prepared by immunoSEQ multiplex PCR; TCRdb keeps only in-frame clonotypes and omits some of them. The sample gives approximately 140,000 clones, about 83% of which show up once; under 10% is in the top ten. This rearrangement joins TRBV19 to TRBJ1-4; a possible D gene is TRBD1 (6 bases). Sequenced input: peripheral blood. The TCR originated in a man younger than 40 with COVID-19, enrolled during active disease. As DNA, the CDR3 is TGTGCCAGTAGTGGCCATGCAGGGGTCGTTCTTGAAAAACTGTTTTTT. It is translated as CASSGHAGVVLEKLFF.